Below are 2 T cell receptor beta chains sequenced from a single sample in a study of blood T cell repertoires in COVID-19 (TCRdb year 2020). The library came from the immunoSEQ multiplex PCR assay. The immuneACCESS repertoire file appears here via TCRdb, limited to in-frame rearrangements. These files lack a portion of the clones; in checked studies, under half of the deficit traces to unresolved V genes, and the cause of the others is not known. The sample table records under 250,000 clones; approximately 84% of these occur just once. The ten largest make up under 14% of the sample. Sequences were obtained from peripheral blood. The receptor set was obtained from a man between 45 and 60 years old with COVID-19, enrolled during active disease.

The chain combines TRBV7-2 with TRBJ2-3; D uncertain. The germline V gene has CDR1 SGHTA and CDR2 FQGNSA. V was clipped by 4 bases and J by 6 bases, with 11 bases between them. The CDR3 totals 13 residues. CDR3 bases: TGTGCCAGCAGCTATAGTGTGTCGGATACGCAGTATTTT. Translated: CASSYSVSDTQYF.

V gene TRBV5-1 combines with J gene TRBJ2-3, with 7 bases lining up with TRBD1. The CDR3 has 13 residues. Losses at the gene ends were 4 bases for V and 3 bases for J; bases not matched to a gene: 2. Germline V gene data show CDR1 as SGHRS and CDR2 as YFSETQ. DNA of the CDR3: TGCGCCAGCAGCAGGGGACAGACAGATACGCAGTATTTT. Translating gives CASSRGQTDTQYF.